The 32 T cell receptor beta chains below were found in one sample sequenced in a study of vaccination and CD4 T cells after COVID-19 (dated by TCRdb to 2021 to 2024). Library preparation used PCR. Sequencer: Illumina iSeq 100. TCRdb trimmed the raw reads at Q25, called clones with MiXCR and kept productive beta chains. A single entry per CDR3 protein holds the most common genes and DNA from its merged rows. The sample table records 21,000 or so distinct CDR3 sequences; about 60% of these occur just once. The ten biggest clones cover approximately 1% of the sample. The input for sequencing was CD4+ T cells from blood, taken before SARS-CoV-2 vaccination. These receptors all come from a human donor who had recovered from COVID-19.

A few counts support this clonotype. The J gene is TRBJ1-5, the V gene TRBV15, with TRBD1 as a possible D gene (6 bases). Trimming pared 3 bases from V and 5 bases from J, leaving 17 bases between. Per the germline V gene, CDR1 is LNHNV and CDR2 is YYDKDF (reference sequence). CDR3 length equals 16 residues. The CDR3 sequence: CATSRIRYRDDQPQHF. In DNA form, the CDR3 reads TGTGCCACCAGCAGGATCCGGTACAGGGACGATCAGCCCCAGCATTTT.

This clonotype was detected a few times. The rearrangement joins TRBV20-1 to TRBJ1-3, with TRBD1 as a possible D gene (5 bases). Germline V CDR1 and CDR2: DFQATT, SNEGSKA (reference sequence). The V and J ends lost 5 bases and 3 bases respectively, with 11 bases between them. The CDR3 has 13 amino acids. CDR3 residues: CSAWTSYGNTIYF. Here the CDR3 DNA reads TGCAGTGCTTGGACATCTTATGGAAACACCATATATTTT.

The chain has TRBV28 and TRBJ1-1, with D perhaps TRBD1 (5 bases). The CDR3 consists of 16 residues. V was trimmed by 5 bases and J by 2 bases, leaving 18 bases between them. CDR1 is MDHEN and CDR2 is SYDVKM in the germline V gene. This chain's CDR3 is CASSQGRAPTNTEAFF. CDR3 sequence (DNA): TGTGCCAGCAGTCAAGGCAGGGCCCCAACAAACACTGAAGCTTTCTTT.

The genes are TRBV10-3 and TRBJ2-1, with D unresolved. The CDR3 totals 12 residues. V lost 6 bases and J lost 4, with 7 bases in between. The V gene's germline CDR1 is ENHRY and CDR2 SYGVKD. CDR3 in DNA: TGTGCCATCAGGGAAGATTACAATGAGCAGTTCTTC. This encodes CAIREDYNEQFF.

The J gene is TRBJ2-7, the V gene TRBV20-1; 7 nucleotides line up with TRBD1. Germline V gene sequence: CDR1 DFQATT, CDR2 SNEGSKA (reference sequence). Trimming at V came to 4 bases and at J to 6 bases, leaving 9 bases not matched to a gene. The length of the CDR3 is 13 residues. The CDR3 reads CSATRDSSSEQYF. DNA for the CDR3: TGCAGTGCTACCCGGGACAGTTCTTCCGAGCAGTACTTC.

This clonotype was counted between two and nine times. The chain carries TRBV20-1 and TRBJ2-5, with D hard to call. The CDR3 extends over 12 amino acids. The V end lost 2 bases, the J end lost 1 base, and 5 bases lay between the germline ends. Per germline, CDR1 DFQATT and CDR2 SNEGSKA (reference sequence). The CDR3 nucleotides read TGCAGTGCTAGAAACATCCAAGAGACCCAGTACTTC. Its translation is CSARNIQETQYF.

This clonotype was picked up a small number of times. The rearrangement uses TRBV28 and TRBJ1-6, with TRBD1 matching over 7 bases. J lost 8 bases, V lost 7 bases, and 26 bases had no gene match. This CDR3 comprises 20 residues. The V gene's germline CDR1 is MDHEN and CDR2 SYDVKM. The CDR3: CASKAGGRLAARVGDSPLHF. The CDR3 DNA reads as TGTGCCAGCAAGGCAGGGGGGCGCTTGGCGGCCCGGGTGGGTGATTCACCCCTCCACTTT.

This CDR3 reads CASSRPSGRAGETQYF. As DNA, the CDR3 is TGTGCCAGCAGCCGCCCTAGCGGGAGGGCCGGGGAGACCCAGTACTTC. The chain is built from TRBV7-8 and TRBJ2-5; 12 bases map to TRBD2. Germline V gene sequence: CDR1 SGHVS, CDR2 FQNEAQ. J was trimmed by 5 bases and V by 5 bases; bases with no gene match: 9. The CDR3 runs 16 residues.

This rearrangement joins TRBV7-3 to TRBJ1-2, with 8 bases that match TRBD1. J was trimmed by 6 bases and V by 4 bases; bases with no gene match: 7. This CDR3 contains 14 residues. Germline loops: CDR1 SGHTA, CDR2 FQGTGA. The CDR3 loop is CASSSSGTGNGYTF. CDR3 DNA sequence: TGTGCCAGCAGCTCTTCCGGGACAGGAAATGGCTACACCTTC. Variable domain in full (rest from reference TRBV7-3 and TRBJ1-2): GAGVSQTPSNKVTEKGKYVELRCDPISGHTALYWYRQSLGQGPEFLIYFQGTGAADDSGLPNDRFFAVRPEGSVSTLKIQRTERGDSAVYLCASSSSGTGNGYTFGSGTRLTVV.

The rearrangement uses TRBV7-8 and TRBJ2-7; a possible D gene is TRBD2 (6 bases). Germline V lookup: CDR1 SGHVS, CDR2 FQNEAQ. CDR3 length: 17 amino acids. V was pared by 5 bases and J by 3 bases, with 23 bases between. The CDR3: CASSPRGAGSLIYEQYF. The CDR3 nucleotides are TGTGCCAGCAGCCCCAGAGGGGCCGGGAGTTTGATCTACGAGCAGTACTTC.

This clonotype has just a few counts. The chain combines TRBV27 with TRBJ2-5; D is possibly TRBD2 (5 bases). The CDR3 consists of 13 residues. The V end lost 3 bases, the J end lost 4 bases, and 9 bases lay between the germline ends. Germline CDR1 and CDR2: MNHEY and SMNVEV (reference sequence). CDR3: CASSFREGETQYF. The CDR3 DNA reads as TGTGCCAGCAGTTTCCGCGAGGGAGAGACCCAGTACTTC.

This clonotype was observed once. The V and J genes are TRBV9 and TRBJ2-5; tentatively, D is TRBD2 (6 bases). The CDR3 runs 12 residues. Trimming removed 4 bases from V and 5 bases from J, with 9 bases in between. The germline V gene encodes CDR1 SGDLS and CDR2 YYNGEE. CDR3 amino acids: CASSPRGETQYF. CDR3 DNA sequence: TGTGCCAGCAGCCCACGGGGGGAGACCCAGTACTTC.

The rearrangement uses TRBV6-1 and TRBJ1-3; maybe TRBD1 (5 bases). The CDR3 is made up of 15 amino acids. The V gene lost 5 bases and the J gene lost 1 base, with 12 bases spanning the gap. In germline, CDR1 is MNHNS, CDR2 SASEGT. CDR3 amino acids: CASSRTFYSGNTIYF. CDR3 nucleotide sequence: TGTGCCAGCAGTCGGACATTCTATTCTGGAAACACCATATATTTT.

V usage is TRBV28 and J usage is TRBJ2-5, with D possibly being TRBD2 (6 bases). This CDR3 has 16 residues. Germline CDR1 is MDHEN and CDR2 is SYDVKM. Trimming cost V 2 bases and J 4 bases, with 17 bases left between them. The CDR3 spells CASSLGLGTQTETQYF. The DNA for the CDR3 is TGTGCCAGCAGTTTAGGTCTCGGGACTCAAACAGAGACCCAGTACTTC. Drawing the rest from reference TRBV28 and TRBJ2-5, the complete variable domain is DVKVTQSSRYLVKRTGEKVFLECVQDMDHENMFWYRQDPGLGLRLIYFSYDVKMKEKGDIPEGYSVSREKKERFSLILESASTNQTSMYLCASSLGLGTQTETQYFGPGTRLLVL.

J is TRBJ2-7 and V is TRBV28, with unresolved D. The ends were cut back, 5 bases at V and 4 bases at J, with 3 bases in the middle. The CDR3 totals 10 residues. Germline CDR1 MDHEN, CDR2 SYDVKM. The CDR3 DNA reads TGTGCCAGCAGTCGGTACGAGCAGTACTTC. It codes for CASSRYEQYF.

The gene calls are TRBV20-1 and TRBJ2-7; the D is unclear. The CDR3 consists of 14 residues. The germline gives CDR1 DFQATT, CDR2 SNEGSKA (reference sequence). V was cut by 0 bases and J by 2 bases, with 11 bases left in between. CDR3 sequence: CSARDRIIPYEQYF. The DNA for the CDR3 is TGCAGTGCTAGAGATCGAATCATCCCCTACGAGCAGTACTTC.

The chain recombines TRBV2 with TRBJ1-1; D is unresolved. Between the trimmed V and J ends, which lost 7 bases and 1 base, there was a span of 10 bases. Germline lookup yields CDR1 SNHLY and CDR2 FYNNEI. The CDR3 consists of 13 residues. The CDR3 nucleotides are TGTGCCAGCAATGGACGGTCGAACACTGAAGCTTTCTTT. Translated, it gives CASNGRSNTEAFF. The entire variable domain, with the rest obtained from reference TRBV2 and TRBJ1-1, is as follows: EPEVTQTPSHQVTQMGQEVILRCVPISNHLYFYWYRQILGQKVEFLVSFYNNEISEKSEIFDDQFSVERPDGSNFTLKIRSTKLEDSAMYFCASNGRSNTEAFFGQGTRLTVV.

This clonotype came up a few times. This chain connects TRBV20-1 to TRBJ2-1; D not resolved. V lost 0 bases to trimming and J lost 2 bases, with 11 bases between them. The germline V gene encodes CDR1 DFQATT and CDR2 SNEGSKA (reference sequence). The CDR3 spans 15 residues. CDR3: CSARDFLVAYNEQFF. The CDR3 coding sequence is TGCAGTGCTAGAGATTTTTTAGTGGCCTACAATGAGCAGTTCTTC.

This clonotype was recorded only once. The rearrangement joins TRBV19 to TRBJ2-2; 10 nucleotides align to TRBD2. V was clipped by 2 bases and J by 3 bases; unmatched bases: 0. Looked up from germline, CDR1 is LNHDA and CDR2 is SQIVND (reference sequence). The CDR3 contains 15 residues. CDR3 in amino acids: CASSILAGDTGELFF. Here the CDR3 DNA reads TGTGCCAGTAGTATACTAGCGGGAGACACCGGGGAGCTGTTTTTT.

The chain joins TRBV6-2 or TRBV6-3 to TRBJ2-5; 8 bases align to TRBD2. CDR3 length: 16 residues. The trim removed 7 bases at V and 2 bases at J, leaving 12 bases unmatched. Germline CDR1 is MNHEY and CDR2 is SVGEGT. CDR3 amino acids: CASTPGGLAGQETQYF. As DNA, the CDR3 is TGTGCCAGCACCCCAGGCGGGCTAGCGGGTCAAGAGACCCAGTACTTC.

This clonotype was seen a handful of times. The chain carries TRBV15 and TRBJ1-2, with D hard to call. The CDR3 length is 14 residues. V dropped 0 bases and J dropped 1 base, with 6 bases sitting between them. Germline CDR1 LNHNV, CDR2 YYDKDF (reference sequence). The DNA for the CDR3 is TGTGCCACCAGCAGAGATCCAGGTAACTATGGCTACACCTTC. Translated, it gives CATSRDPGNYGYTF.

This clonotype was observed a handful of times. The V and J genes are TRBV28 and TRBJ2-3; the D gene is possibly TRBD2 (6 bases). Germline V gene lookup returns CDR1 MDHEN and CDR2 SYDVKM. Trimming took 5 bases from V and 0 from J, leaving 15 bases between them. CDR3 size: 16 residues. Here the CDR3 DNA reads TGTGCCAGCAGTACCCCCTCTAGCGCAAGCACAGATACGCAGTATTTT. This sequence encodes CASSTPSSASTDTQYF.

The V call is TRBV7-2, the J call TRBJ1-6; D perhaps matches TRBD1 (6 bases). The CDR3 totals 13 residues. V dropped 5 bases and J dropped 10 bases, with 12 bases sitting between them. Germline V gene sequence: CDR1 SGHTA, CDR2 FQGNSA. CDR3 sequence: CASSLHRESPLHF. DNA for the CDR3: TGTGCCAGCAGCCTGCACAGGGAATCACCCCTCCACTTT.

The chain couples TRBV11-3 to TRBJ1-1, with TRBD1 identical over 7 bases. The V gene's germline CDR1 is SGHNT and CDR2 YENEEA. V lost 4 bases and J lost 3; bases outside the gene matches: 5. This CDR3 is built from 14 residues. CDR3 sequence: CASSSGQWDTEAFF. The DNA for the CDR3 is TGTGCCAGCAGCTCGGGACAGTGGGACACTGAAGCTTTCTTT.

The rearrangement joins TRBV5-4 to TRBJ2-6, with D unclear. The CDR3 length is 18 residues. The germline CDR1 and CDR2 sequences are SGHNT and YYREEE (reference sequence). With 3 bases removed from V and 2 bases from J, the gap between germline ends came to 18 bases. CDR3 loop: CASSSQSGRFAGANVLTF. The DNA of the CDR3 is TGTGCCAGCAGCTCCCAATCCGGACGGTTCGCTGGGGCCAACGTCCTGACTTTC.

V gene TRBV20-1 combines with J gene TRBJ1-2, with D possibly being TRBD1 (5 bases). CDR1 DFQATT and CDR2 SNEGSKA come from the germline V gene (reference sequence). The CDR3 is 13 amino acids. With 3 bases removed from V and 3 bases from J, the gap between germline ends came to 11 bases. CDR3: CSASVGRDYGYTF. CDR3 in DNA: TGCAGTGCTAGCGTTGGCAGGGACTATGGCTACACCTTC.

The CDR3 DNA follows: TGTGCCAGCAGCTTGGTGTGGACTAGCGGGCCAAAGGAGCAAGAGACCCAGTACTTC. This sequence encodes CASSLVWTSGPKEQETQYF. The rearrangement links TRBV5-4 to TRBJ2-5; 11 positions agree with TRBD2. The CDR3 covers 19 residues. Germline loops: CDR1 SGHNT, CDR2 YYREEE (reference sequence). The ends lost 0 bases at V and 2 bases at J; junction bases unmatched: 12.

V is TRBV6-2 or TRBV6-3 and J is TRBJ2-7; tentatively, D is TRBD1 (6 bases). V was trimmed by 5 bases and J by 6 bases, leaving 23 bases between them. This CDR3 is built from 16 residues. Germline lookup yields CDR1 MNHEY and CDR2 SVGEGT. The CDR3 region has the DNA TGTGCCAGCAGTACTCCGGACAGCGTTTATTCCGTCGAGCAGTACTTC. It is translated as CASSTPDSVYSVEQYF.

In this sample, this clonotype turned up a few times. This rearrangement joins TRBV2 to TRBJ1-6; D is uncertain. V was clipped by 1 base and J by 7 bases, with 11 bases between them. The CDR3 runs to 15 residues. Germline V gene data show CDR1 as SNHLY and CDR2 as FYNNEI. CDR3 sequence (DNA): TGTGCCAGCAGTGAAGTTGGCTACCGGAATTCACCCCTCCACTTT. It yields the protein CASSEVGYRNSPLHF.

The rearrangement uses TRBV24-1 and TRBJ2-3; 7 positions match TRBD2. V dropped 12 bases and J dropped 2; count of bases not matched to a gene: 7. Germline CDR1 and CDR2: KGHDR and SFDVKD. This CDR3 comprises 13 residues. The CDR3 region has the DNA TGTGCCGTTCTAGCGGCGGACACAGATACGCAGTATTTT. Translated, it gives CAVLAADTDTQYF.

The chain has TRBV5-8 and TRBJ2-3; D unresolved. The CDR3 has 15 amino acids. The germline gives CDR1 SGHTS, CDR2 YDEGEE. V lost 2 bases and J 0 bases, leaving 10 bases between the germline ends. The CDR3 bases are TGTGCCAGCAGCTTATGGCAGACTAGCACAGATACGCAGTATTTT. Its protein is CASSLWQTSTDTQYF.

The chain carries TRBV19 and TRBJ1-6; the D gene is possibly TRBD1 (6 bases). This CDR3 comprises 16 residues. Germline CDR1 LNHDA, CDR2 SQIVND (reference sequence). Trimming pared 5 bases from V and 10 bases from J, leaving 21 bases between. The CDR3 bases are TGTGCCAGTAGTTCCGGCGGGACACGGATTTACTCACCCCTCCACTTT. It is translated as CASSSGGTRIYSPLHF.